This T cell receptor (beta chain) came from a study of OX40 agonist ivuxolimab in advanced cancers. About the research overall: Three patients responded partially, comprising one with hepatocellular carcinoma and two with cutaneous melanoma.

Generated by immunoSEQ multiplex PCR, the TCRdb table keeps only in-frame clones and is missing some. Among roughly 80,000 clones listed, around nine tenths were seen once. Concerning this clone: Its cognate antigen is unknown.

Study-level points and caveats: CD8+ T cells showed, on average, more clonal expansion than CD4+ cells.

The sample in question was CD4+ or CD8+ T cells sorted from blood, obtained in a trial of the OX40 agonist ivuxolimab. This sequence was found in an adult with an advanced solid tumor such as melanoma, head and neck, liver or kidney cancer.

The CDR3 DNA reads as TGCGCCAGCAGCCAAGACCCGAGCTCCTACAATGAGCAGTTCTTC. Protein product: CASSQDPSSYNEQFF. V gene TRBV4-1 combines with J gene TRBJ2-1; D gene ambiguous. The CDR3 loop spans 15 amino acids. Trimming pared 0 bases from V and 0 bases from J, leaving 6 bases between. Germline assignment: CDR1 MGHRA and CDR2 YSYEKL.